One and the same sample provided the 24 T cell receptor beta chains below, sequenced in a study of T cells in localized non-small cell lung cancer. Method: immunoSEQ multiplex PCR; TCRdb's copy keeps in-frame clones and lacks some. The data show some 14,000 clones, with about 28% seen just once and around 6.7% held by the top ten. Specimen: lung tumor tissue, collected before any cancer treatment. The origin of the receptors is a female donor older than 55 with stage I lung adenocarcinoma.

The V call is TRBV9, the J call TRBJ2-5, with D maybe TRBD2 (6 bases). The CDR3 covers 12 residues. CDR1 and CDR2 (germline): SGDLS, YYNGEE. Trimming shortened V by 5 bases and J by 8 bases, and 13 bases separated the two germline ends. The CDR3 sequence: CASSEVEGTQYF. For the CDR3, the DNA is TGTGCCAGCAGTGAAGTGGAGGGTACCCAGTACTTC.

The rearrangement uses TRBV28 and TRBJ2-2, with 15 bases identical to TRBD2. This CDR3 is built from 18 residues. Germline V gives CDR1 MDHEN, CDR2 SYDVKM. V trimming: 3 bases; J trimming: 5 bases; junction bases outside the gene matches: 7. CDR3 sequence reads: CASSLGGLAGGKTGELFF. Here the CDR3 DNA reads TGTGCCAGCAGTTTGGGTGGACTAGCGGGAGGGAAGACCGGGGAGCTGTTTTTT.

This clone came up many times. The chain joins TRBV11-3 to TRBJ1-5, with 11 bases lining up with TRBD1. V lost 3 bases to trimming and J lost 1 base; unmatched junction nucleotides: 8. Germline CDR1 is SGHNT and CDR2 is YENEEA. The CDR3 covers 18 residues. Here the CDR3 reads CASSLGWGQGESNQPQHF. The CDR3 region has the DNA TGTGCCAGCAGCTTGGGGTGGGGACAGGGGGAGAGCAATCAGCCCCAGCATTTT.

This rearrangement joins TRBV30 to TRBJ2-3, with a possible D match to TRBD2 (7 bases). This CDR3 region has 17 residues. Germline values: CDR1 GTSNPN, CDR2 SVGIG (reference sequence). Trimming took 1 base from V and 1 from J, leaving 18 bases between them. CDR3 in DNA: TGTGCCTGGAGTGGGTGGCGGGGGCTCGGGGGCACAGATACGCAGTATTTT. Its translation is CAWSGWRGLGGTDTQYF.

The chain combines TRBV19 with TRBJ1-4; D gene uncertain. Germline CDR1 is LNHDA and CDR2 is SQIVND (reference sequence). The CDR3 is made up of 12 amino acids. V lost 5 bases to trimming and J lost 5 bases, with 6 bases between them. The DNA for the CDR3 is TGTGCCAGTAGTCTGCGAAATGAAAAACTGTTTTTT. Residues: CASSLRNEKLFF.

This clone came up a few times. The chain links TRBV28 to TRBJ1-6; D ambiguous. CDR3 length equals 14 residues. The V and J ends lost 7 bases and 5 bases respectively, with 12 bases between them. In germline, CDR1 is MDHEN, CDR2 SYDVKM. CDR3 DNA: TGTGCCAGCACCGGAGGAGACAATAATTCACCCCTCCACTTT. It specifies CASTGGDNNSPLHF.

This clone occurred once. The rearrangement joins TRBV28 to TRBJ2-1; D unclear. Trimming pared 3 bases from V and 10 bases from J, leaving 10 bases between. The length of the CDR3 is 12 residues. Germline lookup yields CDR1 MDHEN and CDR2 SYDVKM. CDR3 coding DNA: TGTGCCAGCAGTTTCCCCACGTCAGAGCAGTTCTTC. Translated, it gives CASSFPTSEQFF.

J is TRBJ1-2 and V is TRBV6-8; 7 nucleotides align to TRBD1. Germline-derived CDR1 and CDR2 are MNHGY and SAAAGT. The trim removed 5 bases at V and 8 bases at J, leaving 14 bases unmatched. CDR3 length: 15 residues. The CDR3 is CASSTPEQGVKGYTF. As DNA, the CDR3 is TGTGCCAGCAGTACCCCCGAGCAGGGGGTAAAGGGCTACACCTTC.

This clone was detected a few times. The rearrangement links TRBV11-3 to TRBJ1-2; D is perhaps TRBD1 (6 bases). This CDR3 has 16 residues. CDR1 is SGHNT, CDR2 YENEEA, per germline. V lost 4 bases and J lost 5, with 20 bases in between. DNA for the CDR3: TGTGCCAGCAGCTCCAACGCCAGGGGCTTAGGGTATGGCTACACCTTC. This codes for CASSSNARGLGYGYTF.

This clone turned up a few times. The genes are TRBV9 and TRBJ1-1, with D possibly matching TRBD1 (5 bases). CDR3 length: 15 residues. Germline assignment: CDR1 SGDLS and CDR2 YYNGEE. V dropped 2 bases and J dropped 3 bases, with 14 bases sitting between them. The CDR3 DNA sequence: TGTGCCAGCAGCGTCGGGACCGGGGAGGACACTGAAGCTTTCTTT. It translates to CASSVGTGEDTEAFF.

This clone was seen a handful of times. This chain links TRBV30 with TRBJ2-1; no clear D gene. CDR3 length: 13 residues. Trimming removed 5 bases from V and 8 bases from J, with 16 bases in between. Germline V gene sequence: CDR1 GTSNPN, CDR2 SVGIG (reference sequence). In nucleotides, the CDR3 is TGTGCCTGGGGTATCTCGCTGACCGATGAGCAGTTCTTC. Translation: CAWGISLTDEQFF.

Only a few counts were recorded for this clone. The chain carries TRBV9 and TRBJ2-1; 8 positions match TRBD1. With V trimmed by 3 bases and J by 2 bases, 4 bases remained unmatched. Germline V CDR1 and CDR2: SGDLS, YYNGEE. The CDR3 loop spans 15 amino acids. This chain's CDR3 is CASSAQGAAYNEQFF. The CDR3, as DNA: TGTGCCAGCAGCGCCCAGGGGGCAGCCTACAATGAGCAGTTCTTC.

This clone was seen a handful of times. This rearrangement joins TRBV6-8 to TRBJ2-5; 10 bases align to TRBD1. Germline CDR1 reads MNHGY; CDR2 reads SAAAGT. Losses at the gene ends were 5 bases for V and 7 bases for J; bases not matched to a gene: 7. The CDR3 has 14 amino acids. The DNA for the CDR3 is TGTGCCAGCAGTGGATGGGGGACAGGGGTGACCCAGTACTTC. Protein: CASSGWGTGVTQYF.

The rearrangement links TRBV6-8 to TRBJ2-7; TRBD1 matches at 7 bases. CDR1 is MNHGY, CDR2 SAAAGT, per germline. CDR3 length: 14 amino acids. Trimming cost V 5 bases and J 3 bases; bases outside gene matches: 7. This CDR3 reads CASSGTDTSYEQYF. Here the CDR3 DNA reads TGTGCCAGCAGTGGGACAGATACTAGCTACGAGCAGTACTTC.

The V call is TRBV11-3, the J call TRBJ2-7, with 9 bases aligning to TRBD1. V was clipped by 4 bases and J by 7 bases; unmatched bases: 8. Germline lookup yields CDR1 SGHNT and CDR2 YENEEA. The CDR3 extends over 14 amino acids. CDR3 nucleotide sequence: TGTGCCAGCAGCTGGGGACAGGGAATAATGGAGCAGTACTTC. Translation: CASSWGQGIMEQYF.

The chain links TRBV19 to TRBJ2-3; 7 bases agree with TRBD2. Per germline, CDR1 LNHDA and CDR2 SQIVND (reference sequence). V gave up 7 bases and J gave up 1 base; unmatched junction bases: 11. The CDR3 runs to 16 residues. The CDR3 nucleotides read TGTGCCAGTACCTATGGGGGGGTTGCGGGCACAGATACGCAGTATTTT. Protein sequence: CASTYGGVAGTDTQYF.

This clone was counted between two and nine times. The chain carries TRBV11-3 and TRBJ2-5; 12 bases are a match to TRBD1. The CDR3 totals 16 residues. With 5 bases clipped from V and 5 bases from J, the junction kept 9 bases outside the gene matches. The germline V gene has CDR1 SGHNT and CDR2 YENEEA. The CDR3 DNA reads TGTGCCAGCAGCCCAGGGGGACAGGGGGCAGGGGAGACCCAGTACTTC. It yields the protein CASSPGGQGAGETQYF. Full variable domain (rest looked up from reference TRBV11-3 and TRBJ2-5): EAGVVQSPRYKIIEKKQPVAFWCNPISGHNTLYWYLQNLGQGPELLIRYENEEAVDDSQLPKDRFSAERLKGVDSTLKIQPAELGDSAVYLCASSPGGQGAGETQYFGPGTRLLVL.

The chain couples TRBV30 to TRBJ1-3; D unresolved. V lost 1 base and J 0 bases, leaving 7 bases between the germline ends. This CDR3 contains 14 residues. CDR1 and CDR2 (germline): GTSNPN, SVGIG (reference sequence). CDR3 nucleotides: TGTGCCTGGAGTGGCATCTTCTCTGGAAACACCATATATTTT. Translation gives CAWSGIFSGNTIYF.

This clone has more than one count but fewer than ten. The chain has TRBV11-3 and TRBJ2-5; no reliable D call. CDR3 length: 15 amino acids. V gave up 0 bases and J gave up 1 base, with 9 bases separating them. Germline CDR1 and CDR2: SGHNT and YENEEA. As DNA, the CDR3 is TGTGCCAGCAGCTTAGACGGCAGAACCCAAGAGACCCAGTACTTC. Encoded protein: CASSLDGRTQETQYF.

The chain is built from TRBV2 and TRBJ2-7; D is uncertain. The CDR3 sequence is 15 residues long. CDR1 is SNHLY, CDR2 FYNNEI, per germline. The V end was cut by 4 bases, the J end by 2 bases, with 15 bases between. The CDR3 region has the DNA TGTGCCAGCAGTGTGGGTAATTCTTATCCCTACGAGCAGTACTTC. It yields the protein CASSVGNSYPYEQYF.

Only a few counts were recorded for this clone. V gene TRBV11-3 combines with J gene TRBJ2-6; TRBD1 matches 10 bases. Germline V gene sequence: CDR1 SGHNT, CDR2 YENEEA. Trimming removed 5 bases from V and 2 bases from J; junction bases left unmatched: 9. The CDR3 length is 18 residues. The CDR3 sequence: CASSPIDRGRAGANVLTF. CDR3 DNA sequence: TGTGCCAGCAGCCCTATTGACAGGGGGCGGGCTGGGGCCAACGTCCTGACTTTC.

Note on this clone: One end of the junction is discordant with germline, which a read error may explain. The V gene is TRBV7-6, the J gene TRBJ2-2; 10 nucleotides align to TRBD1. CDR1 is SGHVS and CDR2 is FNYEAQ in the germline V gene. This CDR3 comprises 16 residues. CDR3 sequence (DNA): TGTGCTAGCAGCTTAGCGACAGGGGGCGCCGGCGGGGAGCTGTTTTTT. This codes for CASSLATGGAGGELFF.

This clone was observed a few times. The V gene is TRBV4-1, the J gene TRBJ1-1; 8 nucleotides line up with TRBD1. Germline CDR1 MGHRA, CDR2 YSYEKL. With V trimmed by 0 bases and J by 1 base, 7 bases remained unmatched. The CDR3 runs to 17 residues. The CDR3 DNA is TGCGCCAGCAGCCAAGACCCCCAGGGGGCCCAGAACACTGAAGCTTTCTTT. Translation: CASSQDPQGAQNTEAFF.

The chain is built from TRBV6-8 and TRBJ2-4, with 7 bases aligning to TRBD2. The V gene end was trimmed by 5 bases and the J gene end by 0 bases; junction bases not matched to a gene: 4. CDR1 and CDR2 (germline): MNHGY, SAAAGT. The length of the CDR3 is 15 residues. This CDR3 is CASSGGVIAKNIQYF. The CDR3 bases are TGTGCCAGCAGTGGGGGGGTAATAGCCAAAAACATTCAGTACTTC.